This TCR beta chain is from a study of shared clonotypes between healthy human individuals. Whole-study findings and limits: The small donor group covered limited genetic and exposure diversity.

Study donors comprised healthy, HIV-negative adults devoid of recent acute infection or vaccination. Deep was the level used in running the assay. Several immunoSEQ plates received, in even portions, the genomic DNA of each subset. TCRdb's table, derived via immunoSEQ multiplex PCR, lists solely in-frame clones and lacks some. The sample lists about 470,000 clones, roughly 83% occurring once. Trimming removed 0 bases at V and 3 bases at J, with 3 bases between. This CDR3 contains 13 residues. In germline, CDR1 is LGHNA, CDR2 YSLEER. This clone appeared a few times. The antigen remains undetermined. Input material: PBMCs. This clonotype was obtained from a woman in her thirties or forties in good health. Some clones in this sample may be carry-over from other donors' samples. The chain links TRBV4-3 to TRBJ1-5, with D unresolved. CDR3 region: CASSQETNQPQHF. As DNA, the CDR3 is TGCGCCAGCAGCCAAGAGACCAATCAGCCCCAGCATTTT.